Given below is one T cell receptor (beta chain) in context. A junction end diverges from the germline sequence, so it may reflect a read error. Germline CDR1 is SGHDN and CDR2 is FVKESK. The CDR3 totals 15 residues. Total RNA (around 500 ng) served as template for TCR beta cDNA synthesis primed by a constant-region primer. TCR beta libraries came from three nested multiplex PCR rounds using slightly modified ARM-PCR. TRBV1-TRBV30 forward primers paired with a C-beta reverse primer were used in the first two PCR rounds, which ran approximately 10 cycles each. TCRdb re-called the multiplex PCR reads through MiXCR, storing one row per CDR3 protein. The table includes approximately 99,000 distinct CDR3 sequences, 69% detected once. The data derive from a study of tumor-infiltrating lymphocytes in primary liver carcinoma. The roughly 17-31 mg bulk tissue piece was not sorted before simultaneous RNA and DNA extraction.

This chain links TRBV14 with TRBJ1-2; D is ambiguous. Material: liver tumor tissue from sampling region 5. Subset noted: tumor region T5, tumor centre. This receptor was obtained from a woman aged 60-75 years with primary liver carcinoma and hepatitis B virus infection. CDR3 sequence reads: CASSQVPDLNYGHTF. As DNA, the CDR3 is TGTGCCAGCAGCCAAGTTCCAGACTTGAACTATGGCCACACCTTC.